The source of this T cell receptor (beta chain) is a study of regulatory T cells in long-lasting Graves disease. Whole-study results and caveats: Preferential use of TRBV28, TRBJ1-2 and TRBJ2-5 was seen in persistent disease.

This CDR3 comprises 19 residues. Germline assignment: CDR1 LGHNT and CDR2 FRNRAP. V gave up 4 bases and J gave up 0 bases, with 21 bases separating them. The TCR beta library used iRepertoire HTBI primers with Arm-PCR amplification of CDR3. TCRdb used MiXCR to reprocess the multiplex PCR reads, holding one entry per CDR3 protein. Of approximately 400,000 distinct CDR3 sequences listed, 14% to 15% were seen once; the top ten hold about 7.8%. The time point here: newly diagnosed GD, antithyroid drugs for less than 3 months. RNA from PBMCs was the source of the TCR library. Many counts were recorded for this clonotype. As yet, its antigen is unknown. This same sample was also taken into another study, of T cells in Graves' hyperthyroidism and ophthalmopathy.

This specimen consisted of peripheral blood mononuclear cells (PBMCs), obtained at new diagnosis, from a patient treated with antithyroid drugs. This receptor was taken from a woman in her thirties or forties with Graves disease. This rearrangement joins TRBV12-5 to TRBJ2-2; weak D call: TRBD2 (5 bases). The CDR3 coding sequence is TGTGCTAGTGGTTCCCTACTCTTTAGCGCAGGTCCGAACACCGGGGAGCTGTTTTTT. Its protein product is CASGSLLFSAGPNTGELFF.